This T cell receptor beta chain is from a study of regulatory T cells in long-lasting Graves disease. Time point: newly diagnosed GD, antithyroid drugs for less than 3 months. There was RNA extracted from PBMCs, and the TCR library was made from it. Building the TCR beta libraries relied on iRepertoire HTBI primers, and CDR3 regions underwent Arm-PCR. Each CDR3 protein gets one entry after TCRdb re-called the multiplex PCR reads with MiXCR. Among over 200,000 distinct CDR3 sequences listed, about 18% were seen once. This clonotype was recorded many times. Germline is not matched at one junction end, which may reflect a read error. Germline CDR1 is KGHSH and CDR2 is LQKENI. This CDR3 is 14 amino acids long.

This sample comprised peripheral blood mononuclear cells (PBMCs), obtained at new diagnosis, from a patient treated with antithyroid drugs. The rearrangement links TRBV18 to TRBJ2-7; 10 positions match TRBD2. This clonotype was obtained from a female donor with Graves disease. Written as DNA, the CDR3 is TGTGTCAGCTCACTTGGACTAGCGGACGTGGAGCAGTACTTC. This sequence encodes CVSSLGLADVEQYF.